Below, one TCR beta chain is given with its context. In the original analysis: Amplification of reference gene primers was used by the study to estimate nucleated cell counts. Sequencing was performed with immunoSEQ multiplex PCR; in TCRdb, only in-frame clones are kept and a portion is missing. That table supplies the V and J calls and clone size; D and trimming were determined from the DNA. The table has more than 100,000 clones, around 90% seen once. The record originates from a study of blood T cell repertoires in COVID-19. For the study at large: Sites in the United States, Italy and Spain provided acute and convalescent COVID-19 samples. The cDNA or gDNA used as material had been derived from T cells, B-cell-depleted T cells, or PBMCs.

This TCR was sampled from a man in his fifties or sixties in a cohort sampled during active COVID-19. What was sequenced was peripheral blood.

This CDR3 is CASSQAHGTAAYGYTF. The CDR3 DNA is TGCGCCAGCAGCCAAGCCCATGGGACAGCGGCTTATGGCTACACCTTC. This chain uses TRBV4-3 with TRBJ1-2, with 7 bases fitting TRBD1. V trimming: 1 base; J trimming: 5 bases; junction bases outside the gene matches: 10. Germline CDR1 LGHNA, CDR2 YSLEER. CDR3 length equals 16 residues.